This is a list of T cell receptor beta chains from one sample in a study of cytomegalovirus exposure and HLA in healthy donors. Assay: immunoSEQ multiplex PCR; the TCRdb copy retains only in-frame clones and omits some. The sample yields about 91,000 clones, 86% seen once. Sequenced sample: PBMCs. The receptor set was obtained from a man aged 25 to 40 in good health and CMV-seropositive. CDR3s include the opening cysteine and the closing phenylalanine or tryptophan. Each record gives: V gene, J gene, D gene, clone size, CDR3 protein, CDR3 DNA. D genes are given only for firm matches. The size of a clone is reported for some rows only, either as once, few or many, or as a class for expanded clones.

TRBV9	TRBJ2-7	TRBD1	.	CASSGTGESYEQYF	TGTGCCAGCAGCGGGACAGGGGAATCCTACGAGCAGTACTTC
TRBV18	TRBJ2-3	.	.	CASSLETDTQYF	TGTGCCAGCTCACTAGAGACAGATACGCAGTATTTT
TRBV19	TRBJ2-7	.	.	CASSIGRDSYEQYF	TGTGCCAGTAGTATTGGCCGTGACTCCTACGAGCAGTACTTC
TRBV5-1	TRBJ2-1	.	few	CASSLDREYNEQFF	TGCGCCAGCAGCTTGGACAGGGAATACAATGAGCAGTTCTTC
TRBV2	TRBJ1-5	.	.	CASSADSHSNQPQHF	TGTGCCAGCAGTGCGGACAGTCATAGCAATCAGCCCCAGCATTTT
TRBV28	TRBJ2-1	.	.	CASSLQVMTYNEQFF	TGTGCCAGCAGTCTACAGGTTATGACCTACAATGAGCAGTTCTTC
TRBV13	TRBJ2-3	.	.	CASSAPSITDTQYF	TGTGCCAGCAGCGCGCCCTCGATCACAGATACGCAGTATTTT
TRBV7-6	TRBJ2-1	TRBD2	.	CASSGTSNEQFF	TGTGCCAGCAGCGGGACTAGCAATGAGCAGTTCTTC
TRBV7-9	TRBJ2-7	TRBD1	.	CASSLGQGAGEQYF	TGTGCCAGCAGCTTAGGACAGGGGGCTGGGGAGCAGTACTTC
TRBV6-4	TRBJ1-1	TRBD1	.	CASSDTGANTEAFF	TGTGCCAGCAGTGATACAGGGGCGAACACTGAAGCTTTCTTT
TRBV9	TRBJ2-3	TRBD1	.	CASSVGQITDTQYF	TGTGCCAGCAGCGTGGGACAGATAACAGATACGCAGTATTTT
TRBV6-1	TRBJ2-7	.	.	CASKGVETGCEQYF	TGTGCCAGCAAGGGGGTGGAAACAGGGTGCGAGCAGTACTTC
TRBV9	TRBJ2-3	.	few	CASSGRGGTSSGTDTQYF	TGTGCCAGCAGCGGGAGGGGGGGAACTAGCTCCGGCACAGATACGCAGTATTTT
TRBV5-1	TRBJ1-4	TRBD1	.	CASSSVHQGAANEKLFF	TGCGCCAGCAGCTCTGTCCACCAGGGGGCGGCTAATGAAAAACTGTTTTTT
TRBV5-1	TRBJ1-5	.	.	CASSLGGYSNQPQHF	TGCGCCAGCAGCTTGGGGGGCTATAGCAATCAGCCCCAGCATTTT
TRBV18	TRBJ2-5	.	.	CASSPRAGQETQYF	TGTGCCAGCTCACCACGGGCAGGCCAAGAGACCCAGTACTTC
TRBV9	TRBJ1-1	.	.	CASSVAVGGEAFF	TGTGCCAGCAGCGTAGCGGTTGGAGGGGAAGCTTTCTTT
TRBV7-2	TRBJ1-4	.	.	CASSLNRNGEKLFF	TGTGCCAGCAGCTTAAACAGGAACGGTGAAAAACTGTTTTTT
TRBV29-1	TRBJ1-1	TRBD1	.	CSVGEGQGGTEAFF	TGCAGCGTTGGGGAGGGACAGGGGGGTACTGAAGCTTTCTTT
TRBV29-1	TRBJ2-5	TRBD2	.	CSVEKGGRGETQYF	TGCAGCGTTGAAAAGGGAGGGAGGGGCGAGACCCAGTACTTC
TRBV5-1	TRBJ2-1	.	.	CASSLAPPRGYNEQFF	TGCGCCAGCAGCTTGGCCCCACCCAGGGGCTACAATGAGCAGTTCTTC
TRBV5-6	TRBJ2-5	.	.	CASSLDRAEWGQETQYF	TGTGCCAGCAGCTTGGACAGGGCCGAGTGGGGCCAAGAGACCCAGTACTTC
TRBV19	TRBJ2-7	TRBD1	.	CASRGTADSYEQYF	TGTGCCAGTAGGGGGACAGCTGACTCCTACGAGCAGTACTTC
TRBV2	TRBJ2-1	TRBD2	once	CASKMIGLADEQFF	TGTGCCAGCAAGATGATTGGACTAGCAGATGAGCAGTTCTTC
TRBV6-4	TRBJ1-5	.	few	CASYNQPQHF	TGTGCCAGCTACAATCAGCCCCAGCATTTT
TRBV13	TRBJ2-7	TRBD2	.	CASSLGPLLAGRYEQYF	TGTGCCAGCAGCTTAGGCCCTCTGCTAGCGGGAAGGTACGAGCAGTACTTC
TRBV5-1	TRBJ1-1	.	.	CASSSTVGNTEAFF	TGCGCCAGCAGCTCGACAGTGGGTAACACTGAAGCTTTCTTT
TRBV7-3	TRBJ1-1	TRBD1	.	CASSSGQGTEAFF	TGTGCCAGCAGCTCCGGACAGGGGACTGAAGCTTTCTTT
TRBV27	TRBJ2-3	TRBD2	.	CASRGLAASTDTQYF	TGTGCCAGCAGGGGACTAGCGGCTAGCACAGATACGCAGTATTTT
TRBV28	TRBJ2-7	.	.	CASSLGTPLQGVYEQYF	TGTGCCAGCAGTCTCGGGACTCCCCTTCAAGGCGTCTACGAGCAGTACTTC
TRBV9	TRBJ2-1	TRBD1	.	CASSVQGAGFPYNEQFF	TGTGCCAGCAGCGTCCAGGGGGCGGGATTCCCCTACAATGAGCAGTTCTTC